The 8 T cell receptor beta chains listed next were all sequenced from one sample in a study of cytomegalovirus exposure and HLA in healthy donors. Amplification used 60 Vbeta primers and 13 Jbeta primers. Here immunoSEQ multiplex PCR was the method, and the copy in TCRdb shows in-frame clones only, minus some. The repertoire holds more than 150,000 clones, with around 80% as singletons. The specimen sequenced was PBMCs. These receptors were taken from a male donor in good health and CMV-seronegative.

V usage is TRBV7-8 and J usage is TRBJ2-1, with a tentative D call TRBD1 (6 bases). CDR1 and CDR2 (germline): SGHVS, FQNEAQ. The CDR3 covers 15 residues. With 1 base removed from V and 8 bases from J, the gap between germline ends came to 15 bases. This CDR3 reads CASSLGQGPADEQFF. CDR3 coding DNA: TGTGCCAGCAGCTTAGGGCAGGGGCCCGCAGATGAGCAGTTCTTC. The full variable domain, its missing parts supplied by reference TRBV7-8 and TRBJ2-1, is GAGVSQSPRYKVAKRGQDVALRCDPISGHVSLFWYQQALGQGPEFLTYFQNEAQLDKSGLPSDRFFAERPEGSVSTLKIQRTQQEDSAVYLCASSLGQGPADEQFFGPGTRLTVL.

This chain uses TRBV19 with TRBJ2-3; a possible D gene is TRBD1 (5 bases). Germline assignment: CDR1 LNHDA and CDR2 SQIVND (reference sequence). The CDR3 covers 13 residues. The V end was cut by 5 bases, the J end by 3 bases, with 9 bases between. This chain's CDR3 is CASSLDITDTQYF. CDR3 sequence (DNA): TGTGCCAGTAGTTTGGACATAACAGATACGCAGTATTTT.

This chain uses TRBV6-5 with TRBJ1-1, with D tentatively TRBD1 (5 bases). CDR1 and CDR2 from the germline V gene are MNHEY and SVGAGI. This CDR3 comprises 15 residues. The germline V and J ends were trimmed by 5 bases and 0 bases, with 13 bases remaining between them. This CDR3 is CASSTYRQMNTEAFF. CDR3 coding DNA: TGTGCCAGCAGTACCTACCGACAGATGAACACTGAAGCTTTCTTT.

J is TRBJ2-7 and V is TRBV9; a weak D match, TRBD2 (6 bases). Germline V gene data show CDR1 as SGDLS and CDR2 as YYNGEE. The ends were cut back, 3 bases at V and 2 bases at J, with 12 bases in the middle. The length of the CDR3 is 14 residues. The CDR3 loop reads CASSGPGGTYEQYF. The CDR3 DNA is TGTGCCAGCAGCGGACCCGGAGGGACCTACGAGCAGTACTTC.

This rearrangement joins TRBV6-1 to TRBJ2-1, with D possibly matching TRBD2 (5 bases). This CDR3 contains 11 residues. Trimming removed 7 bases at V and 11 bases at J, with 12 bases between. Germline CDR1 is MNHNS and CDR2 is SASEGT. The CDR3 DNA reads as TGTGCCAGCACTGAGGGCAGTCAGCAGTTCTTC. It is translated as CASTEGSQQFF.

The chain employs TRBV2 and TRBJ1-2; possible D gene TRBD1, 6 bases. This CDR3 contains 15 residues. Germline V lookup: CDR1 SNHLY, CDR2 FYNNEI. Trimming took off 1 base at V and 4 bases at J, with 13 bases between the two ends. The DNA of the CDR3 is TGTGCCAGCAGTGAAGGGCACAGGGAAAGCTATGGCTACACCTTC. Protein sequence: CASSEGHRESYGYTF.

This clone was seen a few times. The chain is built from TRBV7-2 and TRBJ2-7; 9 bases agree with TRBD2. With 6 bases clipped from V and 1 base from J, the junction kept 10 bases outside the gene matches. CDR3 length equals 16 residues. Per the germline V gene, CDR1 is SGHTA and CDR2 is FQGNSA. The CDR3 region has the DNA TGTGCCAGCAGTTACCGACATACTAGCGGGTCCTACGAGCAGTACTTC. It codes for CASSYRHTSGSYEQYF.

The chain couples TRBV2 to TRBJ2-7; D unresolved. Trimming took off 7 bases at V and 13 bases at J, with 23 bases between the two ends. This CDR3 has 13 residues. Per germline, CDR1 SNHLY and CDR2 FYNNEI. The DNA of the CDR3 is TGTGCCAGCACAGTGAGAGTTGATGGTAACAGCTACTTC. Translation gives CASTVRVDGNSYF.